A single sample gave rise to the 23 T cell receptor beta chains below, sequenced in a study of T cell repertoires in cytomegalovirus infection. Their antigens remain unidentified. TCRdb itself ran the reads through MiXCR, one entry per CDR3 protein. Of roughly 350,000 distinct CDR3 sequences in the sample, roughly 34% were seen once. The source was cultured PBMCs, collected from culture after CMV antigen stimulation. The receptors were sampled from a human donor in good health (CMV status not recorded). Some clones in this sample may be carry-over from other donors' samples.

The rearrangement links TRBV19 to TRBJ1-5; D might be TRBD1 (6 bases). V was pared by 9 bases and J by 7 bases, with 10 bases between. The germline CDR1 and CDR2 sequences are LNHDA and SQIVND (reference sequence). The CDR3 is made up of 11 amino acids. The CDR3 protein is CARQGFQPQHF. CDR3 coding DNA: TGTGCCAGACAGGGTTTCCAGCCCCAGCATTTT.

The chain combines TRBV29-1 with TRBJ1-4; 7 nucleotides line up with TRBD1. Germline CDR1 is SQVTM and CDR2 is ANQGSEA. The CDR3 is made up of 13 amino acids. J was trimmed by 7 bases and V by 7 bases; bases with no gene match: 9. CDR3 sequence reads: CSARDRGGEKLFF. DNA for the CDR3: TGCAGCGCCCGGGACAGAGGGGGTGAAAAACTGTTTTTT.

The rearrangement links TRBV4-3 to TRBJ2-7, with D maybe TRBD1 (5 bases). Per germline, CDR1 LGHNA and CDR2 YSLEER. Trimming cost V 2 bases and J 3 bases, with 20 bases left between them. This CDR3 spans 17 amino acids. CDR3 protein: CASSQILGHRNYYEQYF. CDR3 DNA: TGCGCCAGCAGCCAAATCCTTGGACATCGAAACTACTACGAGCAGTACTTC.

This sequence joins TRBV6-2 or TRBV6-3 and TRBJ1-5, with unresolved D. Deletions cut 2 bases from V and 4 bases from J, with 9 bases between. The CDR3 spans 14 residues. The V gene's germline CDR1 is MNHEY and CDR2 SVGEGT. CDR3 in DNA: TGTGCCAGCAGTTACATTCACGAAAATCAGCCCCAGCATTTT. This encodes CASSYIHENQPQHF.

This clonotype has more than one count but fewer than ten. The J gene is TRBJ2-5, the V gene TRBV30; D is ambiguous. The CDR3 is 13 amino acids. CDR1 GTSNPN and CDR2 SVGIG come from the germline V gene (reference sequence). V shed 0 bases and J shed 5 bases, with 10 bases lying between them. The CDR3 DNA is TGTGCCTGGAGTGTACGGAATCGGGAGACCCAGTACTTC. This codes for CAWSVRNRETQYF. Filled out from reference TRBV30 and TRBJ2-5, the complete variable domain reads SQTIHQWPATLVQPVGSPLSLECTVEGTSNPNLYWYRQAAGRGLQLLFYSVGIGQISSEVPQNLSASRPQDRQFILSSKKLLLSDSGFYLCAWSVRNRETQYFGPGTRLLVL.

The chain uses TRBV11-2 and TRBJ2-3; the D is unclear. CDR1 is SGHAT and CDR2 is FQNNGV in the germline V gene. This CDR3 spans 12 amino acids. Trimming stripped 0 bases from V and 12 bases from J, with 10 bases between. This chain's CDR3 is CASSLDRVAQYF. CDR3 sequence (DNA): TGTGCCAGCAGCTTAGATCGAGTAGCACAGTATTTT.

The chain uses TRBV12-3 or TRBV12-4 and TRBJ2-3, with D unresolved. The CDR3 totals 15 residues. V shed 2 bases and J shed 2 bases, with 11 bases lying between them. Here the CDR3 reads CASSLRMLYTDTQYF. The CDR3 DNA reads as TGTGCCAGCAGTTTAAGGATGCTGTACACAGATACGCAGTATTTT.

Ten or more counts support this clonotype. The chain uses TRBV7-8 and TRBJ1-3; D gene unclear. Trimming left V 2 bases short and J 4 bases short, with 9 bases between. Germline lookup yields CDR1 SGHVS and CDR2 FQNEAQ. The CDR3 runs 14 residues. CDR3 protein: CASSLQTSGNTIYF. Written as DNA, the CDR3 is TGTGCCAGCAGCTTACAAACATCCGGAAACACCATATATTTT.

This clonotype turned up a few times. The J gene is TRBJ1-4, the V gene TRBV7-9; possible D gene TRBD1, 5 bases. CDR1 and CDR2 (germline): SEHNR, FQNEAQ (reference sequence). The CDR3 totals 15 residues. Trimming shortened V by 3 bases and J by 5 bases, and 13 bases separated the two germline ends. CDR3 sequence: CASSFGRGTNEKLFF. CDR3 DNA: TGTGCCAGCAGCTTCGGTCGGGGGACGAATGAAAAACTGTTTTTT. Full variable domain (outside the CDR3, taken from reference TRBV7-9 and TRBJ1-4): DTGVSQNPRHKITKRGQNVTFRCDPISEHNRLYWYRQTLGQGPEFLTYFQNEAQLEKSRLLSDRFSAERPKGSFSTLEIQRTEQGDSAMYLCASSFGRGTNEKLFFGSGTQLSVL.

The rearrangement uses TRBV10-3 and TRBJ2-7; the match to TRBD1 covers 8 bases. The V gene's germline CDR1 is ENHRY and CDR2 SYGVKD. The CDR3 totals 15 residues. After removal of 3 bases from V and 0 bases from J, the junction contained 4 bases not matched to a gene. In nucleotides, the CDR3 is TGTGCCATCAGTGACGCCGGGACAGGCTCCTACGAGCAGTACTTC. Translating gives CAISDAGTGSYEQYF.

CDR3 coding DNA: TGCAGTGCTAACTACAGGGGGCACGACTATGGCTACACCTTC. It specifies CSANYRGHDYGYTF. This chain connects TRBV20-1 to TRBJ1-2, with 9 bases matching TRBD1. Germline V gene sequence: CDR1 DFQATT, CDR2 SNEGSKA (reference sequence). The CDR3 is 14 residues long. V trimming: 4 bases; J trimming: 3 bases; junction bases outside the gene matches: 6.

This clonotype occurred a few times. The CDR3 sequence: CASSPVVGDKTYEQYF. In DNA, the CDR3 is TGTGCCAGCAGCCCCGTGGTCGGGGATAAGACCTACGAGCAGTACTTC. The V and J genes are TRBV7-3 and TRBJ2-7, with D possibly being TRBD2 (5 bases). Trimming cost V 5 bases and J 2 bases, with 19 bases left between them. Germline V gene lookup returns CDR1 SGHTA and CDR2 FQGTGA. The CDR3 consists of 16 residues.

This sequence joins TRBV27 and TRBJ2-1, with D uncertain. From germline, CDR1 is MNHEY and CDR2 SMNVEV (reference sequence). V gave up 3 bases and J gave up 4 bases, with 10 bases separating them. The CDR3 sequence is 14 residues long. Here the CDR3 DNA reads TGTGCCAGCAGTTTTGTAGGTTGGTACAATGAGCAGTTCTTC. Amino acid sequence: CASSFVGWYNEQFF.

The chain employs TRBV7-3 and TRBJ1-6; possibly TRBD1 for D (5 bases). V was cut by 5 bases and J by 10 bases, with 12 bases left in between. Per germline, CDR1 SGHTA and CDR2 FQGTGA. CDR3 length equals 13 residues. The CDR3 here is CASSPGGGSPLHF. CDR3 DNA sequence: TGTGCCAGCAGCCCCGGCGGGGGATCACCCCTCCACTTT.

The chain joins TRBV28 to TRBJ1-1; a weak D match, TRBD1 (5 bases). This CDR3 is built from 12 residues. The V end was cut by 2 bases, the J end by 6 bases, with 7 bases between. Germline V CDR1 and CDR2: MDHEN, SYDVKM. CDR3 sequence (DNA): TGTGCCAGCAGTTTACAGGGCGCTGAAGCTTTCTTT. Protein: CASSLQGAEAFF. Drawing the rest from reference TRBV28 and TRBJ1-1, the complete variable domain is DVKVTQSSRYLVKRTGEKVFLECVQDMDHENMFWYRQDPGLGLRLIYFSYDVKMKEKGDIPEGYSVSREKKERFSLILESASTNQTSMYLCASSLQGAEAFFGQGTRLTVV.

This clonotype has ten or more counts. The chain combines TRBV7-8 with TRBJ2-7, with 8 bases identical to TRBD2. V was pared by 5 bases and J by 2 bases, with 14 bases of the junction left unmatched. CDR1 and CDR2 (germline): SGHVS, FQNEAQ. This CDR3 contains 17 residues. DNA of the CDR3: TGTGCCAGCAGCACCTCGTTTCTCAGCGGGAGAACCTACGAGCAGTACTTC. Amino acids: CASSTSFLSGRTYEQYF. Full variable domain (missing parts from reference TRBV7-8 and TRBJ2-7): GAGVSQSPRYKVAKRGQDVALRCDPISGHVSLFWYQQALGQGPEFLTYFQNEAQLDKSGLPSDRFFAERPEGSVSTLKIQRTQQEDSAVYLCASSTSFLSGRTYEQYFGPGTRLTVT.

This clonotype was seen many times. The genes are TRBV7-2 and TRBJ2-6; D not certain. CDR3 length equals 14 residues. CDR1 is SGHTA and CDR2 is FQGNSA in the germline V gene. V lost 1 base and J lost 3, with 4 bases in between. CDR3 amino acids: CASSLDGGANVLTF. Here the CDR3 DNA reads TGTGCCAGCAGCTTAGACGGTGGGGCCAACGTCCTGACTTTC.

J is TRBJ2-1 and V is TRBV15, with 13 bases that match TRBD2. V shed 0 bases, J shed 9 bases, and the junction held 5 bases outside the gene matches. Looked up from germline, CDR1 is LNHNV and CDR2 is YYDKDF (reference sequence). This CDR3 region has 16 residues. The CDR3 loop is CATSRDPLAGGGEQFF. CDR3 sequence (DNA): TGTGCCACCAGCAGAGATCCACTAGCGGGAGGGGGTGAGCAGTTCTTC.

The genes are TRBV20-1 and TRBJ2-3, with TRBD2 matching 12 bases. V lost 6 bases, J lost 4 bases, and 5 bases stayed unmatched. The CDR3 consists of 14 residues. The V gene's germline CDR1 is DFQATT and CDR2 SNEGSKA (reference sequence). In DNA, the CDR3 is TGCAGTGCAGATCTAGCGGGAGGGCCAGATACGCAGTATTTT. Translation: CSADLAGGPDTQYF.

The chain employs TRBV30 and TRBJ1-1, with TRBD1 matching over 8 bases. V lost 4 bases, J lost 2 bases, and 6 bases stayed unmatched. The CDR3 is 14 residues long. Germline-derived CDR1 and CDR2 are GTSNPN and SVGIG (reference sequence). The CDR3 protein is CAWTAGQANTEAFF. CDR3 nucleotides: TGTGCCTGGACTGCGGGACAGGCTAACACTGAAGCTTTCTTT.

The gene calls are TRBV20-1 and TRBJ2-5; 7 nucleotides align to TRBD2. The germline gives CDR1 DFQATT, CDR2 SNEGSKA (reference sequence). With V trimmed by 3 bases and J by 13 bases, 8 bases remained unmatched. The length of the CDR3 is 11 residues. CDR3 region: CSARGAGRRYF. The CDR3 DNA sequence: TGCAGTGCTAGGGGAGCGGGGAGAAGGTACTTC.

This clonotype was detected a few times. The junction departs from germline at one end; a sequencing error may be responsible. The J gene is TRBJ1-5, the V gene TRBV7-9, with 8 bases that match TRBD1. The CDR3 is made up of 16 amino acids. CDR1 and CDR2 (germline): SEHNR, FQNEAQ (reference sequence). The CDR3: CASSPGQATLYQPQHF. The CDR3 region has the DNA TGTGCCAGCAGCCCGGGACAGGCGACCCTTTATCAACCCCAGCATTTT.

This clonotype was counted between two and nine times. The gene calls are TRBV6-7 and TRBJ2-4, with D tentatively TRBD2 (6 bases). TRBV6-7 is recorded as an ORF, its role being uncertain. V was cut by 6 bases and J by 5 bases, with 20 bases left in between. The CDR3 sequence is 16 residues long. CDR3 nucleotides: TGTGCCAGCAGCTTTCAAAGGGACTCGACGGAAAACATTCAGTACTTC. It yields the protein CASSFQRDSTENIQYF.